Below are 8 T cell receptor beta chains sequenced from a single sample in a study of radiotherapy plus CTLA-4 blockade in lung cancer. Clones were sequenced by immunoSEQ multiplex PCR, and TCRdb holds only the in-frame ones, with some missing. The repertoire has more than 30,000 clones, 81% of them found once; the top ten carry under 30%. The material sequenced was peripheral blood, taken from a patient treated with radiotherapy plus ipilimumab. The receptors originated from a human donor with non-small cell lung cancer that progressed on radiotherapy plus ipilimumab.

The rearrangement joins TRBV5-1 to TRBJ1-2, with D hard to call. The CDR3 is made up of 13 amino acids. Germline CDR1 SGHRS, CDR2 YFSETQ. V was pared by 0 bases and J by 5 bases, with 8 bases between. The CDR3 DNA is TGCGCCAGCAGCTTGGGGACGGGATATGGCTACACCTTC. Translated, it gives CASSLGTGYGYTF.

For the CDR3, the DNA is TGTGCCAGCAGGGGCCCAGCCATTTTCTCCTACAATGAGCAGTTCTTC. Translating it yields CASRGPAIFSYNEQFF. The V gene is TRBV7-9, the J gene TRBJ2-1, with unresolved D. Trimming removed 6 bases at V and 0 bases at J, with 15 bases between. The germline CDR1 and CDR2 sequences are SEHNR and FQNEAQ (reference sequence). The CDR3 is 16 residues long.

The chain is built from TRBV11-3 and TRBJ2-1; no clear D gene. The ends were cut back, 0 bases at V and 5 bases at J, with 8 bases in the middle. This CDR3 region has 14 residues. Germline V gives CDR1 SGHNT, CDR2 YENEEA. This chain's CDR3 is CASSLDSMDNEQFF. The CDR3 DNA reads as TGTGCCAGCAGCTTAGATAGTATGGACAATGAGCAGTTCTTC.

This chain joins TRBV5-5 and TRBJ2-5, with D unresolved. V lost 4 bases and J lost 8, with 21 bases in between. CDR1 and CDR2 (germline): SGHKS, YYEKEE (reference sequence). The length of the CDR3 is 15 residues. The CDR3 protein is CASSEELVSGGTQYF. CDR3 sequence (DNA): TGTGCCAGCAGCGAGGAGTTAGTCTCCGGCGGTACCCAGTACTTC.

This chain joins TRBV2 and TRBJ1-2, with D possibly matching TRBD1 (6 bases). Trimming stripped 9 bases from V and 3 bases from J, with 17 bases between. Germline V CDR1 and CDR2: SNHLY, FYNNEI. The CDR3 contains 14 residues. The CDR3 nucleotides are TGTGCCAGTAACAAAGGGGGTCCGGACTATGGCTACACCTTC. Translation gives CASNKGGPDYGYTF.

J is TRBJ1-1 and V is TRBV7-2; D is perhaps TRBD1 (6 bases). Germline CDR1 and CDR2: SGHTA and FQGNSA. Trimming removed 3 bases from V and 0 bases from J, with 11 bases in between. The CDR3 covers 15 residues. CDR3 sequence reads: CASSLGRTVNTEAFF. The CDR3 DNA follows: TGTGCCAGCAGCTTGGGTCGGACAGTGAACACTGAAGCTTTCTTT.

The V call is TRBV18, the J call TRBJ2-6; D gene uncertain. The CDR3 extends over 14 amino acids. V dropped 6 bases and J dropped 4 bases, with 10 bases sitting between them. Germline CDR1 and CDR2: KGHSH and LQKENI. CDR3 sequence reads: CASSPQTGANVLTF. CDR3 in DNA: TGTGCCAGCTCCCCGCAGACAGGGGCCAACGTCCTGACTTTC.

The chain is built from TRBV29-1 and TRBJ2-1; 11 bases line up with TRBD2. Germline V gene lookup returns CDR1 SQVTM and CDR2 ANQGSEA. V was pared by 2 bases and J by 4 bases, with 16 bases of the junction left unmatched. CDR3 length: 19 residues. CDR3 sequence (DNA): TGCAGCGTTGAAAGTGAGGCTAGCGGGGGGCCCTATATTTACAATGAGCAGTTCTTC. Protein sequence: CSVESEASGGPYIYNEQFF.